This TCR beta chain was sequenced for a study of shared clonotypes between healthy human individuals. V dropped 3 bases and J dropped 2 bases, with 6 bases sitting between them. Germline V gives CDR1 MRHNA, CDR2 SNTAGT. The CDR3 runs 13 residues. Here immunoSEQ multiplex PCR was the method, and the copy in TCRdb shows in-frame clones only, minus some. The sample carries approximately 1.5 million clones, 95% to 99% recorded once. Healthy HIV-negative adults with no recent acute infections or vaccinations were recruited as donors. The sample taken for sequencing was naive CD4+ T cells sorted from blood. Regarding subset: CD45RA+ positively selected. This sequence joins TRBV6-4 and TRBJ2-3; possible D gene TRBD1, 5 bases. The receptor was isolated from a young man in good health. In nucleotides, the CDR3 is TGTGCCAGCAGTGAACAGGCCACAGATACGCAGTATTTT. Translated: CASSEQATDTQYF.